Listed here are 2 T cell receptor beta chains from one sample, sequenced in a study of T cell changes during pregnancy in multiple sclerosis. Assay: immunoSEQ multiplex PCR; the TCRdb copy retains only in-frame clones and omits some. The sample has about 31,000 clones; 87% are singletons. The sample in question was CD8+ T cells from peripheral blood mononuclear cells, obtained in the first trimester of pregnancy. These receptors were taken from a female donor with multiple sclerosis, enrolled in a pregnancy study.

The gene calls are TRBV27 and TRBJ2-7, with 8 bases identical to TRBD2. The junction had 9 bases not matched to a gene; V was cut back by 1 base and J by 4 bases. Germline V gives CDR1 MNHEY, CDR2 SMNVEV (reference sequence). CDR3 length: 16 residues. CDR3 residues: CASSLYREGLTYEQYF. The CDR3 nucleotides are TGTGCCAGCAGTTTATACCGGGAGGGATTGACTTACGAGCAGTACTTC.

The CDR3 is CASSSRDEQFF. As DNA, the CDR3 is TGTGCCAGCAGCTCCCGCGATGAGCAGTTCTTC. V gene TRBV7-9 combines with J gene TRBJ2-1; D gene unclear. V was pared by 4 bases and J by 8 bases, with 6 bases between. This CDR3 is 11 amino acids long. The germline gives CDR1 SEHNR, CDR2 FQNEAQ (reference sequence).